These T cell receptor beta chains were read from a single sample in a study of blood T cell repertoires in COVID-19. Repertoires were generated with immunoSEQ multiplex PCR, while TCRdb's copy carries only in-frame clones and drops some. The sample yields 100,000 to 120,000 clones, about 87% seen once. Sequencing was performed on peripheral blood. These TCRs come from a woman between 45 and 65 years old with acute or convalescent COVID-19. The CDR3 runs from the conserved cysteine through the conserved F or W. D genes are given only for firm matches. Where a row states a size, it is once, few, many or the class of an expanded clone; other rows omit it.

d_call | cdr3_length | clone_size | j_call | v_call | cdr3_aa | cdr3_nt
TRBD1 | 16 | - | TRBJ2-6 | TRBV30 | CAWSGDSYSGANVLTF | TGTGCCTGGAGCGGGGACAGCTACTCTGGGGCCAACGTCCTGACTTTC
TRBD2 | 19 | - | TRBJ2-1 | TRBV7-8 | CASSQGLAGGSSSYNEQFF | TGTGCCAGCAGCCAGGGACTAGCGGGGGGCTCCAGCTCCTACAATGAGCAGTTCTTC
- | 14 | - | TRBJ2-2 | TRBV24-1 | CATSGAGNTRELFF | TGTGCCACCAGTGGGGCAGGGAACACCCGGGAGCTGTTTTTT
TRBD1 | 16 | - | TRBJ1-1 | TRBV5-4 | CASSLGGTEGSTEAFF | TGTGCCAGCAGCTTGGGGGGGACAGAGGGGAGCACTGAAGCTTTCTTT
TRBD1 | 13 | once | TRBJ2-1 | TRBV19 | CASSIQGAEEQFF | TGTGCCAGTAGTATTCAGGGGGCCGAGGAGCAGTTCTTC
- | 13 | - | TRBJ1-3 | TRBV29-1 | CSVVPWPGNTIYF | TGCAGCGTTGTCCCATGGCCTGGAAACACCATATATTTT
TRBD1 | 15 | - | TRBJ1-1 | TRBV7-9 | CASSIRGPSGDEAFF | TGTGCCAGCAGCATTAGGGGGCCGTCAGGCGATGAAGCTTTCTTT
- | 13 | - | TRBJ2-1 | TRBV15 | CATSRVWGEKQFF | TGTGCCACCAGCAGAGTCTGGGGGGAGAAGCAGTTCTTC
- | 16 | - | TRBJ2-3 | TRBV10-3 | CAISDPARGDTDTQYF | TGTGCCATCAGTGATCCGGCCAGGGGCGACACAGATACGCAGTATTTT
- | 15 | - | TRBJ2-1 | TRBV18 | CASSPPGSSYNEQFF | TGTGCCAGCTCACCACCAGGGAGCTCCTACAATGAGCAGTTCTTC
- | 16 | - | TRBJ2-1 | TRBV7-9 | CASSLVSGLSYNEQFF | TGTGCCAGCAGCTTAGTTTCTGGCCTTTCCTACAATGAGCAGTTCTTC
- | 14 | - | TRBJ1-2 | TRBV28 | CASSTQRRGNGYTF | TGTGCCAGCAGTACTCAACGCCGGGGAAATGGCTACACCTTC
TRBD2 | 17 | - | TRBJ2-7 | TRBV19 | CASSALAGGLEAYEQYF | TGTGCCAGTAGTGCCCTAGCGGGGGGACTGGAGGCCTACGAGCAGTACTTC
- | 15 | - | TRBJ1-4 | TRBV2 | CASSFDSKPGEKLFF | TGTGCCAGCAGTTTTGACAGTAAACCTGGTGAAAAACTGTTTTTT
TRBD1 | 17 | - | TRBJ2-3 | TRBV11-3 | CASSLGRGQGYTDTQYF | TGTGCCAGCAGCTTAGGGCGGGGACAGGGGTATACAGATACGCAGTATTTT
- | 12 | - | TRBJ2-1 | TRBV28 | CASSLAADEQFF | TGTGCCAGCAGTCTAGCAGCGGATGAGCAGTTCTTC
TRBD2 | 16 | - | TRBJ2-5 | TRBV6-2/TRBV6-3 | CASSYEERGPQETQYF | TGTGCCAGCAGTTACGAGGAGCGGGGCCCTCAAGAGACCCAGTACTTC
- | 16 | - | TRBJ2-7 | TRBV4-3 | CASSRYFSGLPYEQYF | TGCGCCAGCAGCCGTTATTTTAGCGGACTCCCCTACGAGCAGTACTTC
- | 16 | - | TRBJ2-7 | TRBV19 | CASSRQVSEFPYEQYF | TGTGCCAGTAGTCGACAGGTTTCCGAATTTCCCTACGAGCAGTACTTC
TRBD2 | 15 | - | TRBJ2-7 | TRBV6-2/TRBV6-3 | CASSLTSGSSYEQYF | TGTGCCAGCAGCCTGACTAGCGGGAGCTCCTACGAGCAGTACTTC
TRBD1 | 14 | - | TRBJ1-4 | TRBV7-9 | CASSLTGEGEKLFF | TGTGCCAGCAGCTTGACAGGGGAGGGTGAAAAACTGTTTTTT
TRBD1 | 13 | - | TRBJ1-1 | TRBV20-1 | CSASRQGPTEAFF | TGCAGTGCTAGTAGACAGGGGCCCACTGAAGCTTTCTTT
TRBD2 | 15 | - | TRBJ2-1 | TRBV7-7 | CASSLGASGRDEQFF | TGTGCTAGCAGCTTAGGGGCTAGCGGGAGGGATGAGCAGTTCTTC
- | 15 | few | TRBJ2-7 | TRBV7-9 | CASSHSGEGAYEQYF | TGTGCCAGCAGTCACTCTGGGGAAGGGGCCTACGAGCAGTACTTC
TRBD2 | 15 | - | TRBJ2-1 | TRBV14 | CASSPGLAGVDEQFF | TGTGCCAGCAGCCCTGGACTAGCGGGAGTGGATGAGCAGTTCTTC
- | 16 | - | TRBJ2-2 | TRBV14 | CASSPRLIGDTGELFF | TGTGCCAGCAGCCCCCGGTTGATAGGGGACACCGGGGAGCTGTTTTTT